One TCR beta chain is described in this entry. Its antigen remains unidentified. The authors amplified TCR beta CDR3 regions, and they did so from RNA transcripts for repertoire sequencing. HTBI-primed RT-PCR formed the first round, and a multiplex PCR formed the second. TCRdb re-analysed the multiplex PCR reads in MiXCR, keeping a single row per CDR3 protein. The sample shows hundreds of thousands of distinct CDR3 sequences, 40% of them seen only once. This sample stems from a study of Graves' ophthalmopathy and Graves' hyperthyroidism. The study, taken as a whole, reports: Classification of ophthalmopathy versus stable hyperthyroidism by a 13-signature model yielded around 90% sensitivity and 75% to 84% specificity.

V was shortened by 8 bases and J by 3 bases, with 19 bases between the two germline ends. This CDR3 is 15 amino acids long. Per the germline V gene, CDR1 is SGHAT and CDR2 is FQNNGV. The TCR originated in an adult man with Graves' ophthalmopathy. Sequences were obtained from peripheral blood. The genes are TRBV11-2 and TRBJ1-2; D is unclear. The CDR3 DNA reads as TGTGCCAGCCAAAATTCAGGCAATTCCTACTATGGCTACACCTTC. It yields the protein CASQNSGNSYYGYTF.